Included here is one TCR beta chain sequence, with context. The antigen is not known. The data stem from a study of T cell responses to AZD1222 COVID-19 vaccine. Study results and limitations: Unmutated variant regions are reportedly the target of nearly half of TCRs that are spike-specific.

Germline V CDR1 and CDR2: LNHDA, SQIVND (reference sequence). V was shortened by 1 base and J by 3 bases, with 16 bases between the two germline ends. The CDR3 covers 17 residues. Method: immunoSEQ multiplex PCR; TCRdb's copy keeps in-frame clones and lacks some. The sample has 150,000 to 160,000 clones, roughly nine tenths seen once; the top ten hold approximately 17%. Here the sequenced sample was peripheral blood, taken on day 0 of AZD1222 vaccination. The source of this sequence is an adult in good health. This rearrangement joins TRBV19 to TRBJ2-4; TRBD1 is a possible D gene (7 bases). Written as DNA, the CDR3 is TGTGCCAGTAGTATAGCCCCAGGGGGGTCGGGCAAAAACATTCAGTACTTC. Its protein is CASSIAPGGSGKNIQYF.